A single sample gave rise to the 9 T cell receptor beta chains below, sequenced in a study of T cell clonality in common variable immunodeficiency. TCRdb's copy holds only in-frame clones and misses some; the assay was immunoSEQ multiplex PCR. The sample shows 52,000 or so clones, no singletons; the ten largest hold around 0.82%. The sample consisted of peripheral blood mononuclear cells. These TCRs come from a person aged 18 to 75 in good health.

This clone was seen repeatedly, ten times or more. With the read ending 3 residues before the CDR3 end, the germline J gene is used to fill in that end. The V and J genes are TRBV5-5 and TRBJ1-4; D possibly corresponds to TRBD1 (5 bases). The CDR3 contains 15 residues. Germline values: CDR1 SGHKS, CDR2 YYEKEE (reference sequence). V lost 0 bases and J lost 8, with 14 bases in between. The sequenced CDR3 bases are TGTGCCAGCAGCTTGGCGGGGGGGAAAGAAGAAAAA. Translation gives CASSLAGGKEEK. The CDR3 reads in full as CASSLAGGKEEKLFF.

This clone was found many times. The CDR3 end lies 3 residues beyond the end of the read and is filled in from the germline J gene. V gene TRBV20-1 combines with J gene TRBJ1-2; tentative D call: TRBD1 (6 bases). This CDR3 is 13 amino acids long. Germline CDR1 DFQATT, CDR2 SNEGSKA (reference sequence). Trimming shortened V by 1 base and J by 2 bases, and 8 bases separated the two germline ends. Incomplete CDR3 DNA: TGCAGTGCTAGAGCTCAGGGGAACTATGGC. Translated, it gives CSARAQGNYG. The entire CDR3 protein is CSARAQGNYGYTF.

Ten or more counts support this clone. CDR3 DNA (partial): TGTGCCACCCAATCGGGGGGGGCCGCCAATGAG. Its protein is CATQSGGAANE. The entire CDR3 reads CATQSGGAANEQFF. The chain has TRBV19 and TRBJ2-1; 8 nucleotides line up with TRBD2. From the germline J gene comes the end of the CDR3, since the read stops 3 residues before it. The V gene end was trimmed by 10 bases and the J gene end by 6 bases; junction bases not matched to a gene: 11. Germline CDR1 LNHDA, CDR2 SQIVND (reference sequence). The CDR3 has 14 amino acids.

This clone was found many times. Read coverage stops 3 residues before the CDR3 terminus; the germline J gene supplies the remainder. The genes are TRBV30 and TRBJ1-5; tentative D call: TRBD1 (5 bases). Germline CDR1 GTSNPN, CDR2 SVGIG (reference sequence). V was clipped by 2 bases and J by 7 bases, with 12 bases between them. There are 13 residues in the CDR3. The CDR3 loop reads CAWSQRGDQPQHF. The CDR3 bases that were read are TGTGCCTGGAGTCAAAGGGGAGACCAGCCC.

At least ten counts were recorded for this clone. The CDR3 extends 3 residues past the end of the read, so its final part is completed from the germline J gene. This chain joins TRBV2 and TRBJ2-5, with TRBD2 matching 15 bases. The V segment lost 3 bases and the J segment 4 bases; nucleotides outside the gene matches: 3. CDR3 length equals 16 residues. Germline loops: CDR1 SNHLY, CDR2 FYNNEI. The CDR3 is CASSDRTSGGVETQYF. CDR3 DNA, as far as it was read: TGTGCCAGCAGTGACCGGACTAGCGGGGGGGTAGAGACC.

This clone was seen many times. The CDR3 goes on 3 residues after the read ends, and that part is filled in from the germline J gene. This chain uses TRBV20-1 with TRBJ2-2, with D tentatively TRBD2 (7 bases). Trimming cost V 7 bases and J 3 bases, with 18 bases left between them. The germline gives CDR1 DFQATT, CDR2 SNEGSKA (reference sequence). The CDR3 is made up of 15 amino acids. This CDR3 reads CSVGGGGRHTGELFF. The CDR3 DNA, read in part, is TGCAGTGTCGGGGGCGGGGGTCGTCACACCGGGGAG.

This clone was detected only a few times. The CDR3 here is CATLRQDSYEQYF. CDR3 bases read: TGCGCCACCCTGAGGCAGGACTCCTACGAG. The chain links TRBV10-2 to TRBJ2-7; D gene unclear. The CDR3 is cut off 3 residues early in the read; its end comes from the germline J gene. The germline CDR1 and CDR2 sequences are WSHSY and SAAADI. The CDR3 sequence is 13 residues long. V lost 10 bases and J lost 0, with 13 bases in between.

Many counts were recorded for this clone. The sequence runs out 3 residues before the end of the CDR3; the remainder is reconstructed from the germline J gene. The chain recombines TRBV5-4 with TRBJ2-5; unclear D gene. The CDR3 has 12 residues. V lost 1 base and J 5 bases, leaving 6 bases between the germline ends. CDR1 and CDR2 (germline): SGHNT, YYREEE (reference sequence). The CDR3 bases that were read are TGTGCCAGCAGCTTGTTCGGGGAGACC. Protein: CASSLFGET. The CDR3 reads in full as CASSLFGETQYF.

This clone was recorded many times. The read is 3 residues too short to cover the CDR3 end, so that end is filled in from the germline J gene. V is TRBV7-9 and J is TRBJ1-1, with D maybe TRBD1 (6 bases). Germline values: CDR1 SEHNR, CDR2 FQNEAQ (reference sequence). Between the trimmed V and J ends, which lost 6 bases and 1 base, there was a span of 12 bases. CDR3 length: 14 residues. CDR3 loop: CASSTDSENTEAFF. The DNA read from the CDR3 is TGTGCCAGCAGTACGGACAGTGAGAACACTGAA.